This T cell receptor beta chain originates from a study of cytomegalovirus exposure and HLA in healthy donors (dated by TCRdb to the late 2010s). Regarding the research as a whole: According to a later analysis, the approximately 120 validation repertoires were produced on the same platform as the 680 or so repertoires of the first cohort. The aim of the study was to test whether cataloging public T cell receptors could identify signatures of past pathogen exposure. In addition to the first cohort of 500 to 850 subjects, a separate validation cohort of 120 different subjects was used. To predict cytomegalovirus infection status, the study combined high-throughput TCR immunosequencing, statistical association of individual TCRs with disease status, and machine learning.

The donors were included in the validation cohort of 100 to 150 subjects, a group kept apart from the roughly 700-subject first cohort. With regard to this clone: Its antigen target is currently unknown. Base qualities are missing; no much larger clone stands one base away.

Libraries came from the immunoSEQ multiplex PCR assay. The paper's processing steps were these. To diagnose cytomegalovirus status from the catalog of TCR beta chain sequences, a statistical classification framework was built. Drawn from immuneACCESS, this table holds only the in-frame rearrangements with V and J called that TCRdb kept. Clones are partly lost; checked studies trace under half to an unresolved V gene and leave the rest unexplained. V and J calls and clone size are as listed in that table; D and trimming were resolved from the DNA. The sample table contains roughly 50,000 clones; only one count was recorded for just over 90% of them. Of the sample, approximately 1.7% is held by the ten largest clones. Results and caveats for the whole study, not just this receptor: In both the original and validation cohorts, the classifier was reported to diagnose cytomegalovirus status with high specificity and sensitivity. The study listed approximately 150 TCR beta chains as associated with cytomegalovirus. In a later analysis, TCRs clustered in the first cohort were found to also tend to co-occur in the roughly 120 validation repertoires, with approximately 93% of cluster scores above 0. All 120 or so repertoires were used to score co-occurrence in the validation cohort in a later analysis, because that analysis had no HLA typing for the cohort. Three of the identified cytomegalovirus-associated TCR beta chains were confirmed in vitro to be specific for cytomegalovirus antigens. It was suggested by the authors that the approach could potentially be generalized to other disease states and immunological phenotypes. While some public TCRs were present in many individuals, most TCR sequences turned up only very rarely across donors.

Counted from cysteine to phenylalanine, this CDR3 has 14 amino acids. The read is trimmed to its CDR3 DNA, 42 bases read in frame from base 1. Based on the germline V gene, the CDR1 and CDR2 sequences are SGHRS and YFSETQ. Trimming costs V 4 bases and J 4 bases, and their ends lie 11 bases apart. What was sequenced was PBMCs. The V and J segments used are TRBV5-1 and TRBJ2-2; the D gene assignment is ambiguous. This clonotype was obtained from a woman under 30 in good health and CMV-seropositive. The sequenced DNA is TGCGCCAGCAGCCCTAACCCGGGCACCGGGGAGCTGTTTTTT. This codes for CASSPNPGTGELFF.